This T cell receptor beta chain was retrieved from a study of neoadjuvant nivolumab and ipilimumab in lung cancer. Across the whole study: Patients got nivolumab 3 mg/kg on days 1, 15 and 29; combination added ipilimumab 1 mg/kg day 1.

Study-level results: Only two of four nivolumab-treated tumors gained richness and clonality by surgery. Compared with tumor-adjacent uninvolved lung, resected tumors showed greater richness and clonality. Blood richness before therapy tracked richness in tumors resected after neoadjuvant therapy.

Assay: immunoSEQ multiplex PCR; the TCRdb copy retains only in-frame clones and omits some. The data show roughly 1,500 clones, around 84% seen once. Trimming left V 4 bases short and J 1 base short, with 17 bases between. The length of the CDR3 is 16 residues. CDR1 and CDR2 from the germline V gene are SGHNT and YYREEE (reference sequence). As concerns this clone: Antigen: not known.

The rearrangement links TRBV5-4 to TRBJ1-2, with D possibly TRBD1 on 5 matching bases. The sequences come from adjacent normal lung tissue, collected after neoadjuvant nivolumab, alone or with ipilimumab, at or shortly before surgery. The sequence derives from an adult with non-small cell lung cancer. The DNA of the CDR3 is TGTGCCAGCAGCCACTTTGAGACAGTAAATAACTATGGCTACACCTTC. Protein sequence: CASSHFETVNNYGYTF.